This T cell receptor beta chain was sequenced for a study of cytomegalovirus exposure and HLA in healthy donors. The CDR3 is 15 residues long. Per germline, CDR1 MNHEY and CDR2 SVGAGI. Trimming stripped 2 bases from V and 5 bases from J, with 15 bases between. Broader study findings: Previously analyzed data showed that most TCR beta V segments were productive at a frequency of about 87% or about 30%.

PCR primers comprised 60 Vbeta and 13 Jbeta primers. Using immunoSEQ multiplex PCR, the repertoire was profiled, and TCRdb retains in-frame clones only, with some absent. The sample has approximately 110,000 clones; 83% are singletons. For this clone: The antigen remains unidentified.

It was healthy bone marrow donors who served as donors. The chain has TRBV6-5 and TRBJ1-2; TRBD1 might be the D (5 bases). Material for sequencing was PBMCs. This receptor was obtained from a man younger than 35 in good health and CMV-seronegative. The CDR3 loop reads CASSYRQWKGYGYTF. DNA for the CDR3: TGTGCCAGCAGTTACAGACAGTGGAAGGGGTATGGCTACACCTTC.